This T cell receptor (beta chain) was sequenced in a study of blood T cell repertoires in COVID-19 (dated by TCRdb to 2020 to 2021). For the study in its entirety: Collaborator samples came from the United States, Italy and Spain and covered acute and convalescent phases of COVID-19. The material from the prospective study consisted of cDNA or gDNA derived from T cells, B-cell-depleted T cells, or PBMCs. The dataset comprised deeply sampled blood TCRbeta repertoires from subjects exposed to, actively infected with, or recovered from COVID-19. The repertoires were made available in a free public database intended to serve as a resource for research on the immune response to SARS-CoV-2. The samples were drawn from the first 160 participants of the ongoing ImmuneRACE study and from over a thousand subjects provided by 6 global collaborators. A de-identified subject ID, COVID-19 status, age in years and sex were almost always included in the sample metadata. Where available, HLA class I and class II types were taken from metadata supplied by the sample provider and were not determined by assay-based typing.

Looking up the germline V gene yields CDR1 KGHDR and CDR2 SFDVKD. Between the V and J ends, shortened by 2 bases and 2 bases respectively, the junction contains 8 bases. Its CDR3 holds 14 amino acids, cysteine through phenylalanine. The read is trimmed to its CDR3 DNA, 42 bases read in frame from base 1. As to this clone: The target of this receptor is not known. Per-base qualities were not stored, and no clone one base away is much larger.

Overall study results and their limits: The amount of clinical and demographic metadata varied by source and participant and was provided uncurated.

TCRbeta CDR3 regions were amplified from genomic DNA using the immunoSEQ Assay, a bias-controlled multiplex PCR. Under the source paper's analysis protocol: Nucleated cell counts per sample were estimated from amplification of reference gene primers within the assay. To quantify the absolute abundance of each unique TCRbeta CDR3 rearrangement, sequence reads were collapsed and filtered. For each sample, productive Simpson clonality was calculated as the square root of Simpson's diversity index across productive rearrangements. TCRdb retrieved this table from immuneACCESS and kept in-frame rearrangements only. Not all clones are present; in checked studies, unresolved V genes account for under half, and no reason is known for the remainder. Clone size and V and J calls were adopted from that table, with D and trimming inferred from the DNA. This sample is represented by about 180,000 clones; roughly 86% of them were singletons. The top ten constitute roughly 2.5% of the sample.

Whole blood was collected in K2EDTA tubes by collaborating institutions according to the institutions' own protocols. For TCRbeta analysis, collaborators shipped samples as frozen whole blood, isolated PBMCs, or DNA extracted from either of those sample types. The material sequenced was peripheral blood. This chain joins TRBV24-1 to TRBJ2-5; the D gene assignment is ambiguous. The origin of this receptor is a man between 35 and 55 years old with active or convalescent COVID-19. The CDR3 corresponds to CATSDSYLQETQYF. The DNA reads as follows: TGTGCCACCAGTGATTCATACCTACAAGAGACCCAGTACTTC.